This T cell receptor (beta chain) emerged from a study of blood T cell repertoires in COVID-19. Study in general: In each case, the material was cDNA or gDNA derived from T cells, B-cell-depleted T cells, or PBMCs.

As processed by the authors: Reference gene primer amplification in the assay estimated nucleated cell counts. Libraries were prepared by immunoSEQ multiplex PCR; TCRdb keeps only in-frame clonotypes and omits some of them. That table supplies the V and J calls and clone size; D and trimming were determined from the DNA. This sample yields approximately 670,000 clones, of which approximately 90% are seen a single time; roughly 0.25% belongs to the top ten. CDR3 length: 14 residues. The trim removed 4 bases at V and 4 bases at J, leaving 7 bases unmatched. Germline CDR1 is SGDLS and CDR2 is YYNGEE. Sequenced input: peripheral blood. This sequence joins TRBV9 and TRBJ1-1; 7 nucleotides line up with TRBD1. This sequence was found in a woman between 18 and 29 years old with acute or convalescent COVID-19. CDR3 amino acids: CASSPDRDFTEAFF. For the CDR3, the DNA is TGTGCCAGCAGCCCCGACAGGGATTTCACTGAAGCTTTCTTT.